This T cell receptor (beta chain) was found in a study of metastatic and nonmetastatic thyroid tumors. To note about this clone: Since a much larger clone is just one base distant, this may be a read error.

MiXCR was used by TCRdb to re-call the PCR reads. The profile shows roughly 38,000 clones, 12% of them singletons. Thyroid surgery was preceded by no treatment in any patient. From germline, CDR1 is LGHNA and CDR2 YSLEER. V dropped 2 bases and J dropped 4 bases, with 18 bases sitting between them. CDR3 length: 16 amino acids. Source material: blood. The V and J genes are TRBV4-3 and TRBJ2-7, with a weak D call TRBD2 (6 bases). The receptor was isolated from a male donor with papillary thyroid cancer or a benign thyroid nodule (not recorded which). Some clones in this sample may be carry-over from other donors' samples. The DNA for the CDR3 is TGCGCCAGCAGCCAATATCGTGGAGGGAGCGGATACGAGCAGTACTTC. Protein: CASSQYRGGSGYEQYF.